The T cell receptor beta chain described here comes from a study of blood T cell repertoires in COVID-19. Study-wide background: Collection of acute and convalescent COVID-19 samples took place in the United States, Italy and Spain. PBMCs, B-cell-depleted T cells, or T cells provided the cDNA or gDNA that made up the material.

Per the original methods: Amplified reference gene primers provided the basis for estimating nucleated cell counts. Assay used: immunoSEQ multiplex PCR; TCRdb lists only in-frame clones, some missing. V and J calls and clone size are as listed in that table; D and trimming were resolved from the DNA. The sample consists of around 260,000 clones, 83% of them appearing once. The TCR comes from a woman in her 50s who had recovered from COVID-19. Sequenced material: peripheral blood.

The DNA of the CDR3 is TGTGCCAGCAGCTTGAAAAGGACTAGCGGGCAACAAGAGACCCAGTACTTC. Translation: CASSLKRTSGQQETQYF. V is TRBV5-8 and J is TRBJ2-5, with 11 bases that match TRBD2. This CDR3 is built from 17 residues. Germline V gene lookup returns CDR1 SGHTS and CDR2 YDEGEE. Trimming removed 1 base from V and 2 bases from J; junction bases left unmatched: 7. Based on the CDR3 plus reference TRBV5-8 and TRBJ2-5, the full variable domain is EAGVTQSPTHLIKTRGQQATLRCSPISGHTSVYWYQQALGLGLQFLLWYDEGEERNRGNFPPRFSGRQFPNYSSELNVNALELEDSALYLCASSLKRTSGQQETQYFGPGTRLLVL.